Only one count was recorded for the clone carrying this T cell receptor (beta chain). Its specificity is unknown. Clones were read by immunoSEQ multiplex PCR, and TCRdb kept only the in-frame ones, dropping some. The sample gives approximately 160,000 clones, around nine tenths of which show up once; around 3.4% is in the top ten. These data are taken from a study of cytomegalovirus exposure and HLA in healthy donors. Study as a whole: The roughly 120 validation repertoires matched the 650 to 850 first-cohort repertoires in platform, a later analysis reported. Whole-study findings and limits: There were some public TCRs occurring in many donors, but most TCR sequences were rare.

Germline V gene data show CDR1 as SGHNT and CDR2 as YENEEA. The CDR3 runs 15 residues. V lost 5 bases to trimming and J lost 8 bases, with 21 bases between them. Sample: PBMCs. This chain uses TRBV11-3 with TRBJ1-2, with D possibly matching TRBD1 (5 bases). The clonotype comes from a woman aged 18-35 years in good health and CMV-seropositive. CDR3 sequence: CASSPSSYGGEGYTF. CDR3 coding DNA: TGTGCCAGCAGCCCATCCTCCTATGGGGGGGAAGGCTACACCTTC.